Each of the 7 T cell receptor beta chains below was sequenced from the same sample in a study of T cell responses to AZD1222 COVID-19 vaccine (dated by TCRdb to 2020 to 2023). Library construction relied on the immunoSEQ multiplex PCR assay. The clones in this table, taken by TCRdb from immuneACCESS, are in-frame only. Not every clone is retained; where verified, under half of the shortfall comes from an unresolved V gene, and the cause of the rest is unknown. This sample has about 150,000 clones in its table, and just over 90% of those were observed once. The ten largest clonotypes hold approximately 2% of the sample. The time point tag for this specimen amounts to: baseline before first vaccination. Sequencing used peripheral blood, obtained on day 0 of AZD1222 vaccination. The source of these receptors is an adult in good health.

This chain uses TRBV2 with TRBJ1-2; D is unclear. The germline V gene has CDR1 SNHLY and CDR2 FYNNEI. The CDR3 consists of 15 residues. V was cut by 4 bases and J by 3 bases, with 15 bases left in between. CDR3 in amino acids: CASSVTAGGDYGYTF. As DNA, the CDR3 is TGTGCCAGCAGTGTAACAGCGGGTGGAGACTATGGCTACACCTTC. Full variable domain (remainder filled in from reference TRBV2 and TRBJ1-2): EPEVTQTPSHQVTQMGQEVILRCVPISNHLYFYWYRQILGQKVEFLVSFYNNEISEKSEIFDDQFSVERPDGSNFTLKIRSTKLEDSAMYFCASSVTAGGDYGYTFGSGTRLTVV.

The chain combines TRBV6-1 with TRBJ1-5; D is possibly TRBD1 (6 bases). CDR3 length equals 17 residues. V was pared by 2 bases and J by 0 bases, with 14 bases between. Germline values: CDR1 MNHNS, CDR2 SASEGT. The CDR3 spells CASSERVGQNSNQPQHF. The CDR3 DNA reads TGTGCCAGCAGTGAAAGAGTGGGACAAAATAGCAATCAGCCCCAGCATTTT.

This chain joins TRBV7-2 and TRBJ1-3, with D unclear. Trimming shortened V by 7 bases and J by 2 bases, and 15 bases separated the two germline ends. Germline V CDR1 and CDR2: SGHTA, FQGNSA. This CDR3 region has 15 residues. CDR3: CASTTDASPGNTIYF. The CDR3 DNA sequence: TGTGCCAGCACCACGGACGCTTCGCCTGGAAACACCATATATTTT.

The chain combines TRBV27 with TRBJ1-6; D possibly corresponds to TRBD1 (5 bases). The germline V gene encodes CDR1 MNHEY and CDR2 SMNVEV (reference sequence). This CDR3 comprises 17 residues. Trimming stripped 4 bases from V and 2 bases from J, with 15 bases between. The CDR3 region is CASSSVIGVPYNSPLHF. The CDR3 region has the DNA TGTGCCAGCAGTTCGGTCATAGGGGTACCCTATAATTCACCCCTCCACTTT.

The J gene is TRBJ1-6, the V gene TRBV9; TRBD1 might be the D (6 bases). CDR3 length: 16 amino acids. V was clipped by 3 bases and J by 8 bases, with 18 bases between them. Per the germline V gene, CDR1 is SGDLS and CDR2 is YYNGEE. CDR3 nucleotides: TGTGCCAGCAGCGAGCAGACAGGCCGCTTTGATTCACCCCTCCACTTT. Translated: CASSEQTGRFDSPLHF.

CDR3 nucleotides: TGTGCCGGAACAGGGTATTCCTATAATTCACCCCTCCACTTT. The encoded protein is CAGTGYSYNSPLHF. The V gene is TRBV30, the J gene TRBJ1-6; possible D gene TRBD1, 6 bases. The ends were cut back, 8 bases at V and 1 base at J, with 12 bases in the middle. The length of the CDR3 is 14 residues. Germline CDR1 is GTSNPN and CDR2 is SVGIG (reference sequence).

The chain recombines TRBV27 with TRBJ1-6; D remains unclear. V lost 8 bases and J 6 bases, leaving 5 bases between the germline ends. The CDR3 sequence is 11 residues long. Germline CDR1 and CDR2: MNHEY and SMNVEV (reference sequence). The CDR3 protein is CASGLNSPLHF. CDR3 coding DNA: TGTGCCAGCGGTCTTAATTCACCCCTCCACTTT.